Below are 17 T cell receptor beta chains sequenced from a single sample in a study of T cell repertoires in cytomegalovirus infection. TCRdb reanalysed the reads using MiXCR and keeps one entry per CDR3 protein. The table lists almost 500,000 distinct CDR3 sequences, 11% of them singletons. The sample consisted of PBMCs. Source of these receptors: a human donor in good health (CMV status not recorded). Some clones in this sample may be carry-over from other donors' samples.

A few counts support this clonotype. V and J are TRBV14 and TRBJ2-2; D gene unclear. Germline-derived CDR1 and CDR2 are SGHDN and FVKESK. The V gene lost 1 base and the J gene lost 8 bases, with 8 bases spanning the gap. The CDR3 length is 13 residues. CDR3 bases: TGTGCCAGCAGCCAAGCAGGTCCTGGGGAGCTGTTTTTT. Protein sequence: CASSQAGPGELFF.

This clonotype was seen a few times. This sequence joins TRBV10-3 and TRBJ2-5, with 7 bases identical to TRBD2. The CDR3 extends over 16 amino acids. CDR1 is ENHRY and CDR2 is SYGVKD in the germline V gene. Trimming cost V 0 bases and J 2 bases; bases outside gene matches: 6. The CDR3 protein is CAISESLAETQETQYF. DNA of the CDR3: TGTGCCATCAGTGAGTCCCTAGCGGAAACTCAAGAGACCCAGTACTTC.

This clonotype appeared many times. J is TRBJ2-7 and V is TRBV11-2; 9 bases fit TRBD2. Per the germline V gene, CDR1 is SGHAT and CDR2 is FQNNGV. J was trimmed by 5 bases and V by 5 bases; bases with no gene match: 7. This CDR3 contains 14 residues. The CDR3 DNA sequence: TGTGCCAGCAGCATTAGCGGGAGATACCACGAGCAGTACTTC. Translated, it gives CASSISGRYHEQYF.

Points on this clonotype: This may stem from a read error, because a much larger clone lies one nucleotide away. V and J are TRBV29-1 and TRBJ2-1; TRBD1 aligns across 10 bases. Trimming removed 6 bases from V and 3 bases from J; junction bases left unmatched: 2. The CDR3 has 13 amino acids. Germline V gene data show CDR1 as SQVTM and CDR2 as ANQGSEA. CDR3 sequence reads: CSVGDRGYNEQFF. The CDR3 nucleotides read TGCAGCGTGGGGGACAGGGGCTACAATGAGCAGTTCTTC.

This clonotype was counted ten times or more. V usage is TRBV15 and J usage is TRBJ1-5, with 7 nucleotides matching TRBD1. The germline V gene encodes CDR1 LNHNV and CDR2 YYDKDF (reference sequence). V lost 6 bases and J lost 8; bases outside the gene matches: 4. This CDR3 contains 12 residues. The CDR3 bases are TGTGCCACCAGGCAAGGGGGCGAGCCCCAGCATTTT. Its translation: CATRQGGEPQHF.

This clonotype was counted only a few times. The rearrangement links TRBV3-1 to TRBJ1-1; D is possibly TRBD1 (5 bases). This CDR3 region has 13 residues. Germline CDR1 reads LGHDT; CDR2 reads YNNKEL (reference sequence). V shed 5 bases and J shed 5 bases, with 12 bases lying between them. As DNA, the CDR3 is TGTGCCAGCAGCGCCGGGACGGTTACTGAAGCTTTCTTT. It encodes CASSAGTVTEAFF.

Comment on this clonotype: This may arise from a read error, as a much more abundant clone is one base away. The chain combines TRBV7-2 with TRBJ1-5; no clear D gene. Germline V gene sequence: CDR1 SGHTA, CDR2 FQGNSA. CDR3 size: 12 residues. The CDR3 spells CASSAGNQRQHF. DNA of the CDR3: TGTGCCAGCAGTGCGGGCAATCAGCGCCAGCATTTT. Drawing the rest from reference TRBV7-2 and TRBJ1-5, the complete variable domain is GAGVSQSPSNKVTEKGKDVELRCDPISGHTALYWYRQSLGQGLEFLIYFQGNSAPDKSGLPSDRFSAERTGGSVSTLTIQRTQQEDSAVYLCASSAGNQRQHFGDGTRLSIL.

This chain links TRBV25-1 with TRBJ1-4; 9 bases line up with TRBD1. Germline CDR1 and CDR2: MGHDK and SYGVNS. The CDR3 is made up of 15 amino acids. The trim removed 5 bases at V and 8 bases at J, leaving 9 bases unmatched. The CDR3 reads CASSLTGGWGEKLFF. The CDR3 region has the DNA TGTGCCAGCAGTCTGACAGGGGGATGGGGGGAAAAACTGTTTTTT.

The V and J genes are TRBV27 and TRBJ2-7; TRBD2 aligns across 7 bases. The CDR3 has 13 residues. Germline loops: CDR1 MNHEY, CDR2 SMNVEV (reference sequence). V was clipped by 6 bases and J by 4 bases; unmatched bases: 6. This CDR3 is CASRLGGGYEQYF. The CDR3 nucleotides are TGTGCCAGCAGGTTGGGGGGGGGATACGAGCAGTACTTC.

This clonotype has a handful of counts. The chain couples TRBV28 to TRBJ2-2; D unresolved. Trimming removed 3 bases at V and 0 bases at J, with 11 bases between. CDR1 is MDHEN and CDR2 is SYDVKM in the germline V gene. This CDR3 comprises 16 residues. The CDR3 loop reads CASSLDPDANTGELFF. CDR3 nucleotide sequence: TGTGCCAGCAGTTTGGACCCCGATGCGAACACCGGGGAGCTGTTTTTT.

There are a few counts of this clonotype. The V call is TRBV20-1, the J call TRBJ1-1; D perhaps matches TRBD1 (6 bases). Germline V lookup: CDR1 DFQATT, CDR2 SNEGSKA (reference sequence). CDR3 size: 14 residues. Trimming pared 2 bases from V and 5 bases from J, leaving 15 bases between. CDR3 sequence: CSARPFTGLTEAFF. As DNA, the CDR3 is TGCAGTGCTAGACCCTTCACAGGGTTAACTGAAGCTTTCTTT.

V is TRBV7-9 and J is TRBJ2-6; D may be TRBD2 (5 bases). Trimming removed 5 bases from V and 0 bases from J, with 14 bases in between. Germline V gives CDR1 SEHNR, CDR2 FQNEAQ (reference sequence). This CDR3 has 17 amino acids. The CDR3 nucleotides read TGTGCCAGCAGCCCCCGCCTAGGACTCTCTGGGGCCAACGTCCTGACTTTC. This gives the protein CASSPRLGLSGANVLTF.

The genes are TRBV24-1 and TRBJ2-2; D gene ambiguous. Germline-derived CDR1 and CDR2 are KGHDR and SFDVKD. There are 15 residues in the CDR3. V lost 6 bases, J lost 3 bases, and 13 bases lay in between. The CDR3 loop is CATSTPPEHTGELFF. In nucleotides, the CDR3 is TGTGCCACCAGTACCCCCCCCGAGCACACCGGGGAGCTGTTTTTT.

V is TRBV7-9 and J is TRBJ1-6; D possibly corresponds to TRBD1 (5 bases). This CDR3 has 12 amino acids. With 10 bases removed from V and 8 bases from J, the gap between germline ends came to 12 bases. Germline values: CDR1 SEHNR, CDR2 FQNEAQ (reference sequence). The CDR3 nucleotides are TGTGCCACCGGGGCAGGAGATTCACCCCTCCACTTT. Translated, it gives CATGAGDSPLHF.

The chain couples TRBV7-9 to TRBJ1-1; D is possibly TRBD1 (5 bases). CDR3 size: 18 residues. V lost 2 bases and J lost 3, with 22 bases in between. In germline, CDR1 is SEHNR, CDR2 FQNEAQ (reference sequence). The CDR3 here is CASSLNAPSPPRDTEAFF. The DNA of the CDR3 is TGTGCCAGCAGCTTAAATGCTCCCAGCCCCCCCAGGGACACTGAAGCTTTCTTT. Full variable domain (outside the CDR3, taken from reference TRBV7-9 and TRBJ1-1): DTGVSQNPRHKITKRGQNVTFRCDPISEHNRLYWYRQTLGQGPEFLTYFQNEAQLEKSRLLSDRFSAERPKGSFSTLEIQRTEQGDSAMYLCASSLNAPSPPRDTEAFFGQGTRLTVV.

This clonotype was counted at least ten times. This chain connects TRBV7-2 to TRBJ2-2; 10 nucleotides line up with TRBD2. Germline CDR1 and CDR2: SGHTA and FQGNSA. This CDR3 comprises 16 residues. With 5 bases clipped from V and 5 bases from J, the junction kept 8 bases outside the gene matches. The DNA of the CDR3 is TGTGCCAGCAGCCTCAGAGCGGGAGGGCGGACCGGGGAGCTGTTTTTT. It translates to CASSLRAGGRTGELFF.

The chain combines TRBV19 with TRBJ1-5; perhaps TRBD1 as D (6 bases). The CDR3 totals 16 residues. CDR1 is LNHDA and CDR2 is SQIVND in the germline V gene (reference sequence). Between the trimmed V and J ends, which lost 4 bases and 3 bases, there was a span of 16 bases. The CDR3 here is CASSTTGTRANQPQHF. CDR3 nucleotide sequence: TGTGCCAGTAGTACCACAGGGACCCGTGCCAATCAGCCCCAGCATTTT.